These T cell receptor beta chains were read from a single sample in a study of blood T cell repertoires in COVID-19. The data were produced by immunoSEQ multiplex PCR, yet TCRdb's version contains in-frame clones alone and is incomplete. The sample contains 250,000 or so clones, about 90% of which appear only once. Sequenced material: peripheral blood. These receptors were obtained from an older woman with acute or convalescent COVID-19. The CDR3 runs from the conserved cysteine through the conserved F or W. The D gene is left open where the match is weak. The size of a clone is reported for some rows only, either as once, few or many, or as a class for expanded clones.

CDR3: CASSQDLAGTARNIQYF
DNA: TGTGCCAGCAGCCAAGATCTCGCAGGGACTGCCCGAAACATTCAGTACTTC
size: .
J: TRBJ2-4
D: .
V: TRBV3-1/TRBV3-2

CDR3: CASSLSDGQPQHF
DNA: TGTGCCAGCAGCTTATCCGACGGGCAGCCCCAGCATTTT
size: once
J: TRBJ1-5
D: .
V: TRBV7-9

CDR3: CASKTTGGMNTEAFF
DNA: TGTGCCAGTAAGACTACAGGGGGCATGAACACTGAAGCTTTCTTT
size: .
J: TRBJ1-1
D: TRBD1
V: TRBV19

CDR3: CASSGTERVYEQYF
DNA: TGTGCCAGTAGTGGTACCGAGAGGGTCTACGAGCAGTACTTC
size: .
J: TRBJ2-7
D: .
V: TRBV19

CDR3: CASSLRQTRYTF
DNA: TGTGCCAGCAGCTTAAGACAGACTCGCTACACCTTC
size: .
J: TRBJ1-2
D: .
V: TRBV5-6

CDR3: CASSLSRSGNTIYF
DNA: TGTGCCAGCAGCTTGTCCAGATCGGGAAACACCATATATTTT
size: .
J: TRBJ1-3
D: .
V: TRBV5-8

CDR3: CASSQTGTGGRDEQYF
DNA: TGTGCCAGCAGCCAAACTGGGACAGGGGGACGGGACGAGCAGTACTTC
size: .
J: TRBJ2-7
D: TRBD1
V: TRBV3-1/TRBV3-2

CDR3: CASSPRLTGFYTF
DNA: TGTGCCAGCAGCCCGCGACTCACAGGGTTCTACACCTTC
size: .
J: TRBJ1-2
D: .
V: TRBV13

CDR3: CASSMGGYEQYF
DNA: TGTGCCAGTAGTATGGGGGGCTACGAGCAGTACTTC
size: .
J: TRBJ2-7
D: .
V: TRBV19

CDR3: CASSPGQWYGYTF
DNA: TGTGCCAGCAGCCCGGGACAGTGGTATGGCTACACCTTC
size: .
J: TRBJ1-2
D: TRBD1
V: TRBV5-5

CDR3: CASSRGQSNSPLHF
DNA: TGTGCCAGCAGCCGCGGACAGTCTAATTCACCCCTCCACTTT
size: .
J: TRBJ1-6
D: .
V: TRBV7-3

CDR3: CASSEVVTGSYEQYF
DNA: TGTGCCAGCAGTGAGGTGGTGACAGGATCCTACGAGCAGTACTTC
size: .
J: TRBJ2-7
D: .
V: TRBV6-1

CDR3: CASSSKTYNEQFF
DNA: TGCGCCAGCAGTTCAAAAACCTACAATGAGCAGTTCTTC
size: .
J: TRBJ2-1
D: .
V: TRBV10-1

CDR3: CASSPRAAQETQYF
DNA: TGTGCCAGCTCACCACGGGCAGCCCAAGAGACCCAGTACTTC
size: .
J: TRBJ2-5
D: .
V: TRBV18

CDR3: CASIRDREQFF
DNA: TGTGCCAGCATACGCGACAGGGAGCAGTTCTTC
size: .
J: TRBJ2-1
D: .
V: TRBV28

CDR3: CASSQESTGANVLTF
DNA: TGTGCCAGCAGCCAAGAGTCAACTGGGGCCAACGTCCTGACTTTC
size: .
J: TRBJ2-6
D: .
V: TRBV4-2

CDR3: CASSRGLDPDTQYF
DNA: TGCGCCAGCAGCCGAGGGCTAGACCCAGATACGCAGTATTTT
size: .
J: TRBJ2-3
D: .
V: TRBV5-1

CDR3: CASSGASGGSPLHF
DNA: TGCGCCAGCAGCGGCGCCTCCGGCGGTTCACCCCTCCACTTT
size: .
J: TRBJ1-6
D: .
V: TRBV5-1